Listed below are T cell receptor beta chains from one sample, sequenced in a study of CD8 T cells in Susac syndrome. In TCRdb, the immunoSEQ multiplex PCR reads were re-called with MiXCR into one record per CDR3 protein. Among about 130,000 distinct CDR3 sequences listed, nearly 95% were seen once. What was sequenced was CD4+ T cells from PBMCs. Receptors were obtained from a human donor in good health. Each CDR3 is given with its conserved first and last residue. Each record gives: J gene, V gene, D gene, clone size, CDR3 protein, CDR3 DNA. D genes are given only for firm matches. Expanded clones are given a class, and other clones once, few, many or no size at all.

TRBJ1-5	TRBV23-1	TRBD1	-	CASSQFRDSGQPQHF	TGCGCCAGCAGTCAGTTCCGGGACAGTGGACAGCCCCAGCATTTT
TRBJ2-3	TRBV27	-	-	CASSLRGRLTDTQYF	TGTGCCAGCAGTTTGCGGGGCAGACTCACAGATACGCAGTATTTT
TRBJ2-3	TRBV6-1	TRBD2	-	CASRSTSGWLDTQYF	TGTGCCAGCAGGTCGACTAGCGGGTGGCTTGATACGCAGTATTTT
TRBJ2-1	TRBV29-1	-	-	CSVEASAYREQFF	TGCAGCGTTGAGGCTAGCGCATACCGAGAGCAGTTCTTC
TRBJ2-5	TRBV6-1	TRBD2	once	CASSEAPAGGSETQYF	TGTGCCAGCAGTGAAGCTCCCGCGGGAGGGTCTGAGACCCAGTACTTC
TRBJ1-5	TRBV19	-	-	CASDRALSNQPQHF	TGTGCCAGTGACCGGGCCCTTAGCAATCAGCCCCAGCATTTT
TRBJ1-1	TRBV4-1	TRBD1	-	CASSPRDRVGTEAFF	TGCGCCAGCAGCCCTCGAGACAGGGTAGGGACTGAAGCTTTCTTT
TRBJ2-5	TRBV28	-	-	CASSLPGWSETQYF	TGTGCCAGCAGTCTCCCCGGTTGGAGCGAGACCCAGTACTTC
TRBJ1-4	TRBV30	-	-	CASTTQIGEKLFF	TGTGCCTCCACGACTCAAATAGGCGAAAAACTGTTTTTT
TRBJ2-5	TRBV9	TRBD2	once	CASSAQPLSGTETQYF	TGTGCCAGCAGCGCCCAACCCCTTAGCGGGACGGAGACCCAGTACTTC
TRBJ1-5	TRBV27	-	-	CASSSRGMNQPQHF	TGTGCCAGCAGTTCCAGGGGAATGAATCAGCCCCAGCATTTT
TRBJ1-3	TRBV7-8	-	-	CASSLKGHQSSGNTIYF	TGTGCCAGCAGCTTAAAAGGACACCAAAGCTCTGGAAACACCATATATTTT
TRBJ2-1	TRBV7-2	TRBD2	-	CASSQRGLRYNEQFF	TGTGCCAGCAGCCAAAGGGGACTACGGTACAATGAGCAGTTCTTC
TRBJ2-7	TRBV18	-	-	CASSDTGSYEQYF	TGTGCCAGCTCGGACACAGGCTCCTACGAGCAGTACTTC
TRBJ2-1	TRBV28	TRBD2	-	CASSLGLAGENEQFF	TGTGCCAGCAGTTTGGGGCTAGCGGGAGAGAATGAGCAGTTCTTC
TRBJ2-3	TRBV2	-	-	CASSEGTRPADTQYF	TGTGCCAGCAGTGAAGGGACCCGCCCCGCAGATACGCAGTATTTT
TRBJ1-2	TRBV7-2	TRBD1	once	CASSAASGTGAWGYTF	TGTGCCAGCAGCGCCGCTTCCGGGACAGGGGCGTGGGGCTACACCTTC
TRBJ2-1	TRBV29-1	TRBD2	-	CSGSGRHREQFF	TGCAGCGGTAGCGGGAGGCACCGAGAGCAGTTCTTC
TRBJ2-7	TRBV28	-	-	CASSLGLHSRYEQYF	TGTGCCAGCAGTTTAGGTCTCCATTCGCGATACGAGCAGTACTTC
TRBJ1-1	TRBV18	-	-	CASSPLGEAFF	TGTGCCAGCTCACCACTGGGTGAAGCTTTCTTT
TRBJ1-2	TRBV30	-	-	CAWSANYGYTF	TGTGCCTGGAGTGCGAACTATGGCTACACCTTC
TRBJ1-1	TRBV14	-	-	CASSHYRETEAFF	TGTGCCAGCAGCCATTACAGGGAGACTGAAGCTTTCTTT
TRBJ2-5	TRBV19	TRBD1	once	CASSAYRGTVQETQYF	TGTGCCAGTAGTGCCTACAGGGGTACCGTCCAAGAGACCCAGTACTTC
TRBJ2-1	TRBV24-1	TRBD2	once	CATSTSDEQFF	TGTGCCACCAGCACTAGCGATGAGCAGTTCTTC
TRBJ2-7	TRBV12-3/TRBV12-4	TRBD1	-	CASTGAHEQYF	TGTGCCAGTACAGGGGCGCACGAGCAGTACTTC
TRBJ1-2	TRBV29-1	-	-	CSVEDRRGNYGYTF	TGCAGCGTTGAAGATCGGCGGGGTAACTATGGCTACACCTTC
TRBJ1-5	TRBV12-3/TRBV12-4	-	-	CASSSTEKKQPQHF	TGTGCCAGCAGCTCGACCGAAAAGAAACAGCCCCAGCATTTT
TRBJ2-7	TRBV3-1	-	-	CASSHGLEQYF	TGTGCCAGCAGCCACGGGCTCGAGCAGTACTTC
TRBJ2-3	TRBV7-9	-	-	CASGPWRTDTQYF	TGTGCCAGCGGGCCTTGGCGCACAGATACGCAGTATTTT
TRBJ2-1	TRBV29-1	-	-	CSLSGHSTYNEQFF	TGCAGCCTGAGTGGGCACTCGACCTACAATGAGCAGTTCTTC
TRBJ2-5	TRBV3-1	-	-	CASARGRETQYF	TGTGCCAGCGCAAGGGGGAGGGAGACCCAGTACTTC
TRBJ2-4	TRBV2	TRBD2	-	CASSEGASGRAIDIQYF	TGTGCCAGCAGTGAAGGGGCTAGCGGGAGGGCCATAGACATTCAGTACTTC
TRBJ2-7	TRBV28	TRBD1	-	CASSLQGAKEQYF	TGTGCCAGCAGTTTACAGGGGGCTAAAGAGCAGTACTTC
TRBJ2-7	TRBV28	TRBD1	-	CASSLTGASYEQYF	TGTGCCAGCAGTTTAACAGGGGCCTCCTACGAGCAGTACTTC
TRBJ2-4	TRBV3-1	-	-	CASSQDQGIQYF	TGTGCCAGCAGCCAAGATCAGGGCATTCAGTACTTC
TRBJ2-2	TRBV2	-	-	CASSDRQGTGELFF	TGTGCCAGCAGTGACAGGCAGGGCACCGGGGAGCTGTTTTTT
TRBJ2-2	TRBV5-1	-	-	CASSLAAGTTNTGELFF	TGCGCCAGCAGCTTGGCTGCCGGGACAACGAACACCGGGGAGCTGTTTTTT
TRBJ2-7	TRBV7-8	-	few	CASSLGGFSYEQYF	TGTGCCAGCTCCCTAGGAGGTTTCTCCTACGAGCAGTACTTC
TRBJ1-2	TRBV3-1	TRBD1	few	CASSQGQGYGYTF	TGTGCCAGCAGCCAGGGACAGGGCTATGGCTACACCTTC
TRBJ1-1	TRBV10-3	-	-	CAISDPNSPNTEAFF	TGTGCCATCAGTGACCCCAACTCACCGAACACTGAAGCTTTCTTT
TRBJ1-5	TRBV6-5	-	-	CASSYSSNQPQHF	TGTGCCAGCAGTTATAGTAGCAATCAGCCCCAGCATTTT
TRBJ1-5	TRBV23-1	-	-	CASTGVIWRNQPQHF	TGCGCCAGCACTGGAGTTATTTGGCGCAATCAGCCCCAGCATTTT
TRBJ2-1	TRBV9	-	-	CASSVVGLPYNEQFF	TGTGCCAGCAGCGTAGTAGGGTTGCCCTACAATGAGCAGTTCTTC
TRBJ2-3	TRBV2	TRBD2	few	CASRLAGGSDTQYF	TGTGCCAGCAGGCTAGCGGGAGGGTCAGATACGCAGTATTTT
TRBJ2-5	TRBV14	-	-	CASSQVGREETQYF	TGTGCCAGCAGCCAAGTTGGCAGGGAAGAGACCCAGTACTTC
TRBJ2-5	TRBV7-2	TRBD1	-	CASSSGQGERETQYF	TGTGCCAGCAGCTCGGGACAGGGGGAAAGAGAGACCCAGTACTTC
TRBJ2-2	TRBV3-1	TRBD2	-	CASSPAGGWGGTGELFF	TGTGCCAGCAGCCCCGCGGGAGGCTGGGGGGGGACCGGGGAGCTGTTTTTT
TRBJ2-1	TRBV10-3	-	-	CAISELAVNEQFF	TGTGCCATCAGTGAGCTGGCCGTCAATGAGCAGTTCTTC
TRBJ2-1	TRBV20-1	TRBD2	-	CSALLTAGSNEQFF	TGCAGTGCTCTCTTGACAGCGGGATCCAATGAGCAGTTCTTC